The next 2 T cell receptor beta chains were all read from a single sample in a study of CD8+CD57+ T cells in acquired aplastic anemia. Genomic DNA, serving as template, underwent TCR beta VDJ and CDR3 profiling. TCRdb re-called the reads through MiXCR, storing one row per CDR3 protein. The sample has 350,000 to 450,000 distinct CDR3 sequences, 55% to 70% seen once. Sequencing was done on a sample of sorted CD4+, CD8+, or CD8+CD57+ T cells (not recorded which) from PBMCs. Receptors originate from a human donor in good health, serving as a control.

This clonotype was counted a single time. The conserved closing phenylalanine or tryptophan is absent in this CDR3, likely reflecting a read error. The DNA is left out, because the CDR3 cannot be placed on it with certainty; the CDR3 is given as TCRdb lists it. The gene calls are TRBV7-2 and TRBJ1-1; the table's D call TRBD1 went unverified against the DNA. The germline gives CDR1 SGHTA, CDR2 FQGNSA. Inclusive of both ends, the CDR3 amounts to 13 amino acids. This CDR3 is CASNLRTYYLGAY.

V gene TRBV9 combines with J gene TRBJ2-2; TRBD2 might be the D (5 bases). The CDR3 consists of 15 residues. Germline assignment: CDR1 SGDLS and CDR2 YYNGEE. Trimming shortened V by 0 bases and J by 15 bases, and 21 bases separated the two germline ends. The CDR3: CASSVGRRGAEQLFF. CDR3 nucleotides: TGTGCCAGCAGCGTAGGTCGCCGGGGAGCCGAGCAGTTGTTTTTT.